The 20 T cell receptor beta chains presented below share a single source sample, sequenced in a study of CD8+ T cells in alopecia areata. Isolated RNA was reverse transcribed into cDNA used as the sequencing template. The data were produced by immunoSEQ multiplex PCR, yet TCRdb's version contains in-frame clones alone and is incomplete. Here the sample spans hundreds of thousands of clones, 60% being singletons. Treatment defined: oral pan-JAK inhibitor, 5-10 mg twice daily. The source material was CD4+ T cells sorted from blood, sampled around week 53, from a patient treated with tofacitinib. The receptors originated from a human donor with alopecia areata.

This clone was detected only a few times. This sequence joins TRBV4-3 and TRBJ2-5, with TRBD2 matching over 9 bases. The germline CDR1 and CDR2 sequences are LGHNA and YSLEER. The CDR3 extends over 15 amino acids. V dropped 0 bases and J dropped 1; count of bases not matched to a gene: 0. The CDR3 DNA reads as TGCGCCAGCAGCCAAGAGGGACTAGCCCAAGAGACCCAGTACTTC. It is translated as CASSQEGLAQETQYF.

Details on this clone: Its ends do not fully match the called genes, so a read error is possible. The chain uses TRBV7-7 and TRBJ2-5, with D possibly being TRBD1 or TRBD2 (5 bases each). The CDR3 extends over 15 amino acids. Per germline, CDR1 SSHAT and CDR2 FNYEAQ (reference sequence). DNA for the CDR3: TGTGCTAGCAGCTTAGCAACCGGGGCTCGGGAGACCCAGTACTTC. Translated, it gives CASSLATGARETQYF.

The V gene is TRBV7-2, the J gene TRBJ1-1; D call uncertain. With 2 bases removed from V and 7 bases from J, the gap between germline ends came to 8 bases. CDR3 length equals 12 residues. Per germline, CDR1 SGHTA and CDR2 FQGNSA. The CDR3 nucleotides read TGTGCCAGCAGCTTAAGGATCGGTGAAGCTTTCTTT. Translated, it gives CASSLRIGEAFF.

The chain has TRBV7-8 and TRBJ2-5; D unclear. The CDR3 runs to 12 residues. Trimming pared 5 bases from V and 5 bases from J, leaving 9 bases between. CDR1 and CDR2 (germline): SGHVS, FQNEAQ. Here the CDR3 reads CASSPSWETQYF. CDR3 nucleotide sequence: TGTGCCAGCAGCCCTTCCTGGGAGACCCAGTACTTC.

In this sample, this clone turned up a few times. CDR3 DNA sequence: TGTGCCAGCAAGGTACAGGGTTCTGGGGCCAACGTCCTGACTTTC. This codes for CASKVQGSGANVLTF. V usage is TRBV6-5 and J usage is TRBJ2-6; D perhaps matches TRBD1 (6 bases). CDR3 length equals 15 residues. In germline, CDR1 is MNHEY, CDR2 SVGAGI. The germline V and J ends were trimmed by 7 bases and 1 base, with 11 bases remaining between them.

The rearrangement links TRBV27 to TRBJ1-1, with D unresolved. The CDR3 runs 13 residues. Germline V CDR1 and CDR2: MNHEY, SMNVEV (reference sequence). V was shortened by 5 bases and J by 8 bases, with 15 bases between the two germline ends. This CDR3 reads CASSPLRRLEAFF. In DNA form, the CDR3 reads TGTGCCAGCAGTCCCCTACGTAGACTCGAAGCTTTCTTT.

The genes are TRBV30 and TRBJ1-1, with 8 bases lining up with TRBD1. Losses at the gene ends were 5 bases for V and 6 bases for J; bases not matched to a gene: 8. Germline CDR1 GTSNPN, CDR2 SVGIG (reference sequence). The CDR3 length is 13 residues. CDR3 loop: CAWQTGGTAEAFF. The CDR3 bases are TGTGCCTGGCAAACAGGGGGTACCGCTGAAGCTTTCTTT.

The chain employs TRBV4-1 and TRBJ1-5; weak D call: TRBD1 (5 bases). Germline values: CDR1 MGHRA, CDR2 YSYEKL. This CDR3 is 16 amino acids long. V gave up 0 bases and J gave up 2 bases, with 11 bases separating them. The CDR3 sequence: CASSQDWGARNQPQHF. The DNA of the CDR3 is TGCGCCAGCAGCCAAGATTGGGGCGCCCGCAATCAGCCCCAGCATTTT.

This clone has only a few counts. Other DNA sequences in this specimen translate into the identical CDR3. V usage is TRBV30 and J usage is TRBJ1-2; D uncertain. This CDR3 contains 11 residues. Per germline, CDR1 GTSNPN and CDR2 SVGIG (reference sequence). The germline V and J ends were trimmed by 1 base and 2 bases, with 2 bases remaining between them. CDR3 in DNA: TGTGCCTGGAGTGGAAACTATGGCTACACCTTC. Protein sequence: CAWSGNYGYTF.

The chain combines TRBV30 with TRBJ1-4; the D gene is possibly TRBD1 (6 bases). Trimming removed 4 bases from V and 8 bases from J, with 14 bases in between. CDR3 length equals 13 residues. From germline, CDR1 is GTSNPN and CDR2 SVGIG (reference sequence). The CDR3 nucleotides are TGTGCCTGGAAGGGGGGACATGGAGAAAAACTGTTTTTT. This encodes CAWKGGHGEKLFF.

This clone was detected a few times. V usage is TRBV5-1 and J usage is TRBJ2-3; no reliable D call. V lost 6 bases to trimming and J lost 2 bases, with 13 bases between them. Germline values: CDR1 SGHRS, CDR2 YFSETQ. The CDR3 length is 14 residues. The CDR3 is CASKEGPATDTQYF. The CDR3 coding sequence is TGCGCCAGCAAAGAAGGGCCCGCCACAGATACGCAGTATTTT.

A few counts support this clone. This specimen includes other DNA sequences encoding the same CDR3. V and J are TRBV29-1 and TRBJ2-1, with 12 bases identical to TRBD1. The CDR3 covers 14 residues. CDR1 is SQVTM, CDR2 ANQGSEA, per germline. V trimming: 1 base; J trimming: 8 bases; junction bases outside the gene matches: 3. CDR3 nucleotides: TGCAGCGTTGAAGGGGGACAGGGGGCAGATGAGCAGTTCTTC. This codes for CSVEGGQGADEQFF.

This chain uses TRBV5-1 with TRBJ2-2; the D gene could be TRBD1 or TRBD2 (5 bases each). This CDR3 has 15 residues. The germline gives CDR1 SGHRS, CDR2 YFSETQ. V was shortened by 4 bases and J by 7 bases, with 17 bases between the two germline ends. The CDR3 sequence: CASSAGTGNIGELFF. The CDR3 coding sequence is TGCGCCAGCAGCGCCGGGACGGGGAATATCGGGGAGCTGTTTTTT.

CDR3 sequence (DNA): TGTGCCTATACACAGGGGTTGAGCAATCAGCCCCAGCATTTT. It yields the protein CAYTQGLSNQPQHF. The chain employs TRBV30 and TRBJ1-5, with 7 bases identical to TRBD1. J lost 1 base, V lost 7 bases, and 7 bases had no gene match. The germline CDR1 and CDR2 sequences are GTSNPN and SVGIG (reference sequence). The CDR3 sequence is 14 residues long. Combining the CDR3 with reference TRBV30 and TRBJ1-5 gives the whole variable domain SQTIHQWPATLVQPVGSPLSLECTVEGTSNPNLYWYRQAAGRGLQLLFYSVGIGQISSEVPQNLSASRPQDRQFILSSKKLLLSDSGFYLCAYTQGLSNQPQHFGDGTRLSIL.

The chain couples TRBV15 to TRBJ1-5; D is unresolved. The CDR3 runs 12 residues. V lost 3 bases, J lost 5 bases, and 5 bases lay in between. Germline-derived CDR1 and CDR2 are LNHNV and YYDKDF (reference sequence). The CDR3 DNA reads TGTGCCACCAGCAGTCCCCATCAGCCCCAGCATTTT. Encoded protein: CATSSPHQPQHF.

This clone was seen more than once but under ten times. Other DNA sequences in the sample encode the same CDR3. This CDR3 is CSVRQGPTYEQYF. The DNA of the CDR3 is TGCAGCGTTCGGCAGGGGCCCACCTACGAGCAGTACTTC. The chain joins TRBV29-1 to TRBJ2-7; a weak D match, TRBD1 (6 bases). Germline CDR1 is SQVTM and CDR2 is ANQGSEA. V lost 5 bases to trimming and J lost 2 bases, with 13 bases between them. The CDR3 consists of 13 residues.

This chain links TRBV5-5 with TRBJ2-2; possible D gene TRBD1, 6 bases. Trimming removed 0 bases from V and 6 bases from J, with 6 bases in between. Germline V gene lookup returns CDR1 SGHKS and CDR2 YYEKEE (reference sequence). This CDR3 has 13 amino acids. Written as DNA, the CDR3 is TGTGCCAGCAGCTTGGACAGGGCCGGGGAGCTGTTTTTT. This translates into CASSLDRAGELFF.

This clone was observed a handful of times. The chain is built from TRBV18 and TRBJ2-5; 7 positions agree with TRBD1. The V segment lost 3 bases and the J segment 2 bases; nucleotides outside the gene matches: 0. Germline V CDR1 and CDR2: KGHSH, LQKENI. The CDR3 loop spans 13 amino acids. The CDR3 bases are TGTGCCAGCTCACCGGGACAGCAAGAGACCCAGTACTTC. Protein product: CASSPGQQETQYF.

This chain connects TRBV29-1 to TRBJ1-2; D may be TRBD1 (5 bases). Germline values: CDR1 SQVTM, CDR2 ANQGSEA. V was clipped by 7 bases and J by 4 bases, with 16 bases between them. The CDR3 length is 13 residues. CDR3 in amino acids: CSAGGGEAYGYTF. The DNA for the CDR3 is TGCAGCGCTGGTGGAGGGGAGGCCTATGGCTACACCTTC. Drawing the rest from reference TRBV29-1 and TRBJ1-2, the complete variable domain is SAVISQKPSRDICQRGTSLTIQCQVDSQVTMMFWYRQQPGQSLTLIATANQGSEATYESGFVIDKFPISRPNLTFSTLTVSNMSPEDSSIYLCSAGGGEAYGYTFGSGTRLTVV.

This rearrangement joins TRBV7-2 to TRBJ2-1; unclear D gene. Germline CDR1 SGHTA, CDR2 FQGNSA. The CDR3 extends over 12 amino acids. Trimming pared 0 bases from V and 8 bases from J, leaving 5 bases between. As DNA, the CDR3 is TGTGCCAGCAGCTTAGCCACCTATGAGCAGTTCTTC. Translating gives CASSLATYEQFF.